The 17 T cell receptor beta chains in this list originate from one sample, sequenced in a study of CD8 T cells in Susac syndrome. Random hexamers were used to reverse transcribe an amount of roughly 0.5 to 1 ug RNA. Each CDR3 protein gets one entry after TCRdb re-called the immunoSEQ multiplex PCR reads with MiXCR. The repertoire holds 150,000 or so distinct CDR3 sequences, with 90% to 95% as singletons. Sequenced material: CD4+ T cells from PBMCs. All receptors derive from a human donor in good health.

The chain couples TRBV12-3 or TRBV12-4 to TRBJ2-2, with TRBD2 identical over 8 bases. V lost 6 bases, J lost 0 bases, and 6 bases stayed unmatched. CDR3 length equals 16 residues. The CDR3 loop is CASRALSGANTGELFF. The CDR3 DNA reads TGTGCCAGCAGGGCACTTAGCGGGGCGAACACCGGGGAGCTGTTTTTT.

The chain is built from TRBV14 and TRBJ1-4; D remains ambiguous. CDR1 and CDR2 (germline): SGHDN, FVKESK. The CDR3 is 15 residues long. Trimming removed 1 base at V and 7 bases at J, with 13 bases between. For the CDR3, the DNA is TGTGCCAGCAGCCAAGGACCCAGGTGGACTGAAAAACTGTTTTTT. It yields the protein CASSQGPRWTEKLFF. Full variable domain (outside the CDR3, taken from reference TRBV14 and TRBJ1-4): EAGVTQFPSHSVIEKGQTVTLRCDPISGHDNLYWYRRVMGKEIKFLLHFVKESKQDESGMPNNRFLAERTGGTYSTLKVQPAELEDSGVYFCASSQGPRWTEKLFFGSGTQLSVL.

V is TRBV7-2 and J is TRBJ2-5; TRBD2 matches at 9 bases. This CDR3 comprises 15 residues. From germline, CDR1 is SGHTA and CDR2 FQGNSA. J gave up 6 bases and V 2 bases, and 7 bases lay outside the gene matches. The CDR3 DNA is TGTGCCAGCAGCTTAAGGTCTAGCGGGGAAAAGACCCAGTACTTC. Translated: CASSLRSSGEKTQYF.

V is TRBV27 and J is TRBJ1-1; D not resolved. Germline assignment: CDR1 MNHEY and CDR2 SMNVEV (reference sequence). The CDR3 covers 14 residues. V was cut by 1 base and J by 1 base, with 7 bases left in between. CDR3 DNA sequence: TGTGCCAGCAGTTTATACCCTGCGAACACTGAAGCTTTCTTT. Encoded protein: CASSLYPANTEAFF.

This clonotype was picked up one time. The chain is built from TRBV27 and TRBJ1-2; TRBD1 matches 7 bases. There are 14 residues in the CDR3. J lost 2 bases, V lost 5 bases, and 5 bases had no gene match. Germline values: CDR1 MNHEY, CDR2 SMNVEV (reference sequence). In DNA, the CDR3 is TGTGCCAGCAGTCTAACAGGGGAGAACTATGGCTACACCTTC. The encoded protein is CASSLTGENYGYTF.

This rearrangement joins TRBV19 to TRBJ2-1; 7 bases match TRBD1. The CDR3 extends over 14 amino acids. Losses at the gene ends were 5 bases for V and 6 bases for J; bases not matched to a gene: 7. The germline V gene has CDR1 LNHDA and CDR2 SQIVND (reference sequence). The CDR3 region has the DNA TGTGCCAGTAGTGTGACAGGGTTGATCAATGAGCAGTTCTTC. Translated: CASSVTGLINEQFF.

The V and J genes are TRBV10-3 and TRBJ2-5; tentatively, D is TRBD1 (6 bases). This CDR3 is 14 amino acids long. Trimming cost V 6 bases and J 2 bases, with 13 bases left between them. CDR1 ENHRY and CDR2 SYGVKD come from the germline V gene. This CDR3 is CAISVGGQQETQYF. CDR3 DNA sequence: TGTGCCATCAGCGTAGGGGGACAACAAGAGACCCAGTACTTC.

J is TRBJ2-2 and V is TRBV29-1; D not certain. With 3 bases removed from V and 1 base from J, the gap between germline ends came to 12 bases. The germline V gene encodes CDR1 SQVTM and CDR2 ANQGSEA. The length of the CDR3 is 15 residues. The CDR3 DNA reads as TGCAGCGTTGAGAGTCCGAGCGAGAACACCGGGGAGCTGTTTTTT. Translating gives CSVESPSENTGELFF.

CDR3 amino acids: CASKTEAFF. In DNA, the CDR3 is TGTGCCAGCAAAACTGAAGCTTTCTTT. V and J are TRBV2 and TRBJ1-1; unclear D gene. Between the trimmed V and J ends, which lost 7 bases and 5 bases, there was a span of 2 bases. This CDR3 is built from 9 residues. Germline assignment: CDR1 SNHLY and CDR2 FYNNEI.

Written as DNA, the CDR3 is TGTGCCAGCAGCCCCCCAGGGACTCACTATGGCTACACCTTC. Its protein product is CASSPPGTHYGYTF. The J gene is TRBJ1-2, the V gene TRBV9; tentatively, D is TRBD1 (5 bases). V lost 4 bases, J lost 3 bases, and 13 bases lay in between. CDR1 is SGDLS, CDR2 YYNGEE, per germline. The CDR3 runs to 14 residues. Full variable domain (remainder filled in from reference TRBV9 and TRBJ1-2): DSGVTQTPKHLITATGQRVTLRCSPRSGDLSVYWYQQSLDQGLQFLIQYYNGEERAKGNILERFSAQQFPDLHSELNLSSLELGDSALYFCASSPPGTHYGYTFGSGTRLTVV.

The CDR3 DNA sequence: TGTGCCAGCAGCCCAGCCGCGGCCACGTACCAAGAGACCCAGTACTTC. This translates into CASSPAAATYQETQYF. The genes are TRBV28 and TRBJ2-5; no definite D call. V was pared by 6 bases and J by 0 bases, with 17 bases between. Per germline, CDR1 MDHEN and CDR2 SYDVKM. The CDR3 covers 16 residues.

The chain joins TRBV7-3 to TRBJ2-1; D is possibly TRBD2 (6 bases). With 4 bases removed from V and 9 bases from J, the gap between germline ends came to 13 bases. CDR1 is SGHTA and CDR2 is FQGTGA in the germline V gene. The CDR3 sequence is 13 residues long. The CDR3 loop is CASSWDLLGEQFF. The DNA of the CDR3 is TGTGCCAGCAGCTGGGACTTGCTTGGTGAGCAGTTCTTC.

The chain couples TRBV2 to TRBJ1-1, with D tentatively TRBD1 (5 bases). Germline V gene data show CDR1 as SNHLY and CDR2 as FYNNEI. The V gene lost 5 bases and the J gene lost 7 bases, with 11 bases spanning the gap. The CDR3 length is 12 residues. The CDR3 here is CASSWDGDEAFF. For the CDR3, the DNA is TGTGCCAGCAGTTGGGACGGTGATGAAGCTTTCTTT.

The chain carries TRBV7-2 and TRBJ2-2; D might be TRBD1 or TRBD2, each matching 6 bases. Germline V gene lookup returns CDR1 SGHTA and CDR2 FQGNSA. The CDR3 is made up of 16 amino acids. V was pared by 1 base and J by 4 bases, with 13 bases between. The CDR3: CASSLEGGTATGELFF. CDR3 nucleotides: TGTGCCAGCAGCTTAGAGGGGGGTACCGCCACCGGGGAGCTGTTTTTT. The variable domain in full, with the rest retrieved from reference TRBV7-2 and TRBJ2-2, is GAGVSQSPSNKVTEKGKDVELRCDPISGHTALYWYRQSLGQGLEFLIYFQGNSAPDKSGLPSDRFSAERTGGSVSTLTIQRTQQEDSAVYLCASSLEGGTATGELFFGEGSRLTVL.

This chain uses TRBV19 with TRBJ2-7; 8 bases are a match to TRBD1. V shed 3 bases and J 6 bases; nucleotides not matched to a gene: 13. The CDR3 has 16 amino acids. The germline CDR1 and CDR2 sequences are LNHDA and SQIVND (reference sequence). The CDR3 DNA reads TGTGCCAGTAGTATCGGTGGCACAGGGGGTTGGAGCGAGCAGTACTTC. Translation: CASSIGGTGGWSEQYF.

This clonotype was observed a single time. The chain combines TRBV12-3 or TRBV12-4 with TRBJ1-4; D gene uncertain. The CDR3 runs to 13 residues. Trimming shortened V by 4 bases and J by 5 bases, and 8 bases separated the two germline ends. The DNA for the CDR3 is TGTGCCAGCAGTTACAGTACCAATGAAAAACTGTTTTTT. Protein: CASSYSTNEKLFF.

CDR3 bases: TGTGCCAGCAGTTGGAGGTCCCTCGGGAGTGAGCAGTTCTTC. Residues: CASSWRSLGSEQFF. V usage is TRBV6-6 and J usage is TRBJ2-1; a weak D match, TRBD2 (6 bases). CDR3 size: 14 residues. The germline gives CDR1 MNHNY, CDR2 SVGAGI (reference sequence). Trimming cost V 4 bases and J 9 bases, with 16 bases left between them.